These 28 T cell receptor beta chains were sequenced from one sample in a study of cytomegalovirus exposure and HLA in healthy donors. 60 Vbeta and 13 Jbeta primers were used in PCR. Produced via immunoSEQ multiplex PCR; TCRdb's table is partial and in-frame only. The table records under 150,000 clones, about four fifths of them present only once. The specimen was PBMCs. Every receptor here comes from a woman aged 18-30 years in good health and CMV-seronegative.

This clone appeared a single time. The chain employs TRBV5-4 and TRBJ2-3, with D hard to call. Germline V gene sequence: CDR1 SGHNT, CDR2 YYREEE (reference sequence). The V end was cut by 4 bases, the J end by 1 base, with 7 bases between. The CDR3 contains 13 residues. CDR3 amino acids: CASSLERTDTQYF. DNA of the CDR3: TGTGCCAGCAGCCTGGAGCGCACAGATACGCAGTATTTT.

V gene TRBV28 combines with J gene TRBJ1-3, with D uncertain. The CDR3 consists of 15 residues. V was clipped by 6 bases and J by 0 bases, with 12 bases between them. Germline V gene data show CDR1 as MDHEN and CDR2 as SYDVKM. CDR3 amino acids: CASSLGLVSGNTIYF. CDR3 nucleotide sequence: TGTGCCAGCAGCCTTGGACTCGTCTCTGGAAACACCATATATTTT.

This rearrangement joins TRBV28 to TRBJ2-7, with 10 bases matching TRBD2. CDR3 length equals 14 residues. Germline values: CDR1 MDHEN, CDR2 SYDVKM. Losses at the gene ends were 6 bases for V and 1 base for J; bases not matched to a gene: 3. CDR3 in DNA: TGTGCCAGCAGCTTACTAGCGGGGTCCTACGAGCAGTACTTC. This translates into CASSLLAGSYEQYF.

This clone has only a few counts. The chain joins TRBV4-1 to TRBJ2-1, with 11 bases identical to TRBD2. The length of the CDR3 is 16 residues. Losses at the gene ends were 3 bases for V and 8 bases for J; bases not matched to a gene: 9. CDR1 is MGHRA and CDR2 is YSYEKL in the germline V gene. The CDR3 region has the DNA TGCGCCAGCAGCCAGGCCACTAGCGGGGGCCTTTATGAGCAGTTCTTC. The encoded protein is CASSQATSGGLYEQFF.

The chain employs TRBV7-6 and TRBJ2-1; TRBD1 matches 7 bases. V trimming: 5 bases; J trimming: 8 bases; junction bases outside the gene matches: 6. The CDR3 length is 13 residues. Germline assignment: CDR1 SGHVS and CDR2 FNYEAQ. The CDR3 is CASSRGTEDEQFF. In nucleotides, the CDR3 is TGTGCCAGCAGCCGAGGGACAGAGGATGAGCAGTTCTTC.

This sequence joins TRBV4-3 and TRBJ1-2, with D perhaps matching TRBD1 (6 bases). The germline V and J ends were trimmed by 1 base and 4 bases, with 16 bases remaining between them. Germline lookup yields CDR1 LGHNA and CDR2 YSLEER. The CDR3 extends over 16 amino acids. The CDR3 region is CASSQALAGDSYGYTF. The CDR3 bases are TGCGCCAGCAGCCAAGCTTTGGCAGGGGATAGCTATGGCTACACCTTC.

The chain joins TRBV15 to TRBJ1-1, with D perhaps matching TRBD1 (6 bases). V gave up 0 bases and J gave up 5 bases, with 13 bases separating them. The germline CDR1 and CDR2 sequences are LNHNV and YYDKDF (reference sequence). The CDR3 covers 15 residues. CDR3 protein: CATSRDWGGGTEAFF. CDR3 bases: TGTGCCACCAGCAGAGATTGGGGGGGCGGAACTGAAGCTTTCTTT.

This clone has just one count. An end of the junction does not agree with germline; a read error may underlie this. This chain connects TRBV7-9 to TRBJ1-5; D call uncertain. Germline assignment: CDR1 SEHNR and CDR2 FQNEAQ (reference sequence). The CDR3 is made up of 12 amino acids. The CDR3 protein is CSSSPGKEPQHF. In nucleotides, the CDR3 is TGTTCCAGCAGCCCAGGAAAGGAGCCCCAGCATTTT.

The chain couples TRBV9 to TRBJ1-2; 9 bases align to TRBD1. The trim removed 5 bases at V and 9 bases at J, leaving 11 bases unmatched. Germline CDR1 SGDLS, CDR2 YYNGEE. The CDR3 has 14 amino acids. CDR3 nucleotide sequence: TGTGCCAGCAGTTACCGGGACAGGGAACCCCGCTACACCTTC. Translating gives CASSYRDREPRYTF.

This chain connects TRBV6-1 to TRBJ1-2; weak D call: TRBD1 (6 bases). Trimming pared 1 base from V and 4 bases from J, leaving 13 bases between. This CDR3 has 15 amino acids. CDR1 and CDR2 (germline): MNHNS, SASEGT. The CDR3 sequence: CASSEEAGASYGYTF. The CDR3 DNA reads TGTGCCAGCAGTGAAGAGGCGGGGGCTAGCTATGGCTACACCTTC.

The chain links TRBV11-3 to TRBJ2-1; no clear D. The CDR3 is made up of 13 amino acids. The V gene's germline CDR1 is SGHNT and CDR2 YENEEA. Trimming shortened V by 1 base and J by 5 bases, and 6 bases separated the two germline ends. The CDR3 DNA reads TGTGCCAGCAGCTTAGCCCCCAACAATGAGCAGTTCTTC. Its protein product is CASSLAPNNEQFF.

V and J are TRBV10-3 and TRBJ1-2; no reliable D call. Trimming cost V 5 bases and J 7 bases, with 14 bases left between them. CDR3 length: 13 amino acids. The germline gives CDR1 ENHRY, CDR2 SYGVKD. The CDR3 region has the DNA TGTGCCATCAGTACGGGGAGTGAGGGTGGCTACACCTTC. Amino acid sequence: CAISTGSEGGYTF.

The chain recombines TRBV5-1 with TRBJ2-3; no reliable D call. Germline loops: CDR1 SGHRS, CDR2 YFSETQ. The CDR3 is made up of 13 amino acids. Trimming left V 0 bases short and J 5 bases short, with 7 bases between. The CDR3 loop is CASSLARGDTQYF. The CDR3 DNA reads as TGCGCCAGCAGCTTGGCCAGAGGAGATACGCAGTATTTT.

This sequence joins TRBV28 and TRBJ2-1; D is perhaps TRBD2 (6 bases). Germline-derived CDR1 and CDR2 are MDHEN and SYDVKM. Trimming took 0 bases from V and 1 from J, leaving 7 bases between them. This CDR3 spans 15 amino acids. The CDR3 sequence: CASSLWEGSYNEQFF. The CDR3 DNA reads TGTGCCAGCAGTTTATGGGAGGGTTCCTACAATGAGCAGTTCTTC.

The CDR3 bases are TGTGCCAGCAGCTTAGAGCGGACTTACAATGAGCAGTTCTTC. It yields the protein CASSLERTYNEQFF. This chain uses TRBV11-2 with TRBJ2-1; TRBD2 might be the D (5 bases). Germline lookup yields CDR1 SGHAT and CDR2 FQNNGV. The CDR3 runs to 14 residues. V lost 0 bases, J lost 4 bases, and 7 bases lay in between.

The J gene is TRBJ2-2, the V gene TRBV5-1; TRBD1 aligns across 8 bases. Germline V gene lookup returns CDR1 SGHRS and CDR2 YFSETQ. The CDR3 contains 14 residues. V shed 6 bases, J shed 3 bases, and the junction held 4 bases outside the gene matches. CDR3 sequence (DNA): TGCGCCAGCACCGGGACAGGCGACACCGGGGAGCTGTTTTTT. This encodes CASTGTGDTGELFF.

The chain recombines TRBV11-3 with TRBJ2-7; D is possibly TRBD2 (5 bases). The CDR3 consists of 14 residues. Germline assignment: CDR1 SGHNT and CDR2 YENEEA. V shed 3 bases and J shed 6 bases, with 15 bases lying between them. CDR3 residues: CASSFGEKAGEQYF. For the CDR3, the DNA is TGTGCCAGCAGCTTTGGGGAGAAGGCTGGCGAGCAGTACTTC. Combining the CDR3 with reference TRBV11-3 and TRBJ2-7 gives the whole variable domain EAGVVQSPRYKIIEKKQPVAFWCNPISGHNTLYWYLQNLGQGPELLIRYENEEAVDDSQLPKDRFSAERLKGVDSTLKIQPAELGDSAVYLCASSFGEKAGEQYFGPGTRLTVT.

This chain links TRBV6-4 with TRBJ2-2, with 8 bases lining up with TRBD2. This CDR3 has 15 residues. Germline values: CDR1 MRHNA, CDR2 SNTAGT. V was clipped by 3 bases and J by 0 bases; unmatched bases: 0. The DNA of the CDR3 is TGTGCCAGCAGTGAGGGACTAGCGAACACCGGGGAGCTGTTTTTT. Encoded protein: CASSEGLANTGELFF.

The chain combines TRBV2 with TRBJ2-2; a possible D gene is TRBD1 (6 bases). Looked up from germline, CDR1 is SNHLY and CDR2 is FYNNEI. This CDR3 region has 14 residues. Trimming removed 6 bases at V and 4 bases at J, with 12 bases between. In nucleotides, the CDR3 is TGTGCCAGCAGGGAACAGGGCTTCACCGGGGAGCTGTTTTTT. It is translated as CASREQGFTGELFF.

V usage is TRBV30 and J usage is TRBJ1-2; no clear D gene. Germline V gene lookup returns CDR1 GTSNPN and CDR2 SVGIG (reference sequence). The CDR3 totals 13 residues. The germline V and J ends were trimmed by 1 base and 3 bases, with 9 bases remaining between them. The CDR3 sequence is CAWSAGEHYGYTF. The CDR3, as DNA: TGTGCCTGGAGTGCTGGGGAGCACTATGGCTACACCTTC.

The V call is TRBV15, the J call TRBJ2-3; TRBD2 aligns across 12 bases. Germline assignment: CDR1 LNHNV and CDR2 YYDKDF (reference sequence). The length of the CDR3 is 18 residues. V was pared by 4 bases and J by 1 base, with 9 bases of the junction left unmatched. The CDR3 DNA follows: TGTGCCACCAGCAAGCCTCTAAGACTAGCGGGAGGCACAGATACGCAGTATTTT. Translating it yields CATSKPLRLAGGTDTQYF.

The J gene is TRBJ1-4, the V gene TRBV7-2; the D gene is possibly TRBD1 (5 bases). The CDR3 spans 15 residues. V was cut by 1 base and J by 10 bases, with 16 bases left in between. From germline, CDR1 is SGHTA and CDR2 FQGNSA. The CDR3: CASSLVGQGFGKLFF. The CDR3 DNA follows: TGTGCCAGCAGCTTAGTCGGTCAGGGCTTTGGAAAACTGTTTTTT. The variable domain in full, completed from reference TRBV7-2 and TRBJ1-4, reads GAGVSQSPSNKVTEKGKDVELRCDPISGHTALYWYRQSLGQGLEFLIYFQGNSAPDKSGLPSDRFSAERTGGSVSTLTIQRTQQEDSAVYLCASSLVGQGFGKLFFGSGTQLSVL.

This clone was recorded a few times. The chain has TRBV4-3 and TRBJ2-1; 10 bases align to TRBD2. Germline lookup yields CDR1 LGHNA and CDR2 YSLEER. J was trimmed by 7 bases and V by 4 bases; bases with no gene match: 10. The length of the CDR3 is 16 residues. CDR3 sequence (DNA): TGCGCCAGCAGCCTTGGAGCGGGGGGGAAGGGAAATGAGCAGTTCTTC. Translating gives CASSLGAGGKGNEQFF.

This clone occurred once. DNA for the CDR3: TGTGCCAGTAGTATAGTCCCTTCTACAGGGAGGGACTATGGCTACACCTTC. Protein: CASSIVPSTGRDYGYTF. This chain joins TRBV19 and TRBJ1-2; tentatively, D is TRBD1 (6 bases). Germline V gene lookup returns CDR1 LNHDA and CDR2 SQIVND (reference sequence). This CDR3 has 17 amino acids. The V end lost 1 base, the J end lost 3 bases, and 18 bases lay between the germline ends.

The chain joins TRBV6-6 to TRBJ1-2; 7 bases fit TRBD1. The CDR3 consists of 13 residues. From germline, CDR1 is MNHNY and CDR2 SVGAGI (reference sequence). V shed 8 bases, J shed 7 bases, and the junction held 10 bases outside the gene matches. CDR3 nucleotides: TGTGCCAGCGCCCGGTCAGGGGGAGGTGGCTACACCTTC. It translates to CASARSGGGGYTF.

CDR3 DNA: TGTGCCAGCAGCCAAGAACCAGGGGGCGGCTATGGCTACACCTTC. It is translated as CASSQEPGGGYGYTF. The J gene is TRBJ1-2, the V gene TRBV4-2, with 8 positions matching TRBD1. CDR1 and CDR2 from the germline V gene are LGHNA and YNFKEQ. CDR3 length: 15 amino acids. The trim removed 0 bases at V and 4 bases at J, leaving 4 bases unmatched.

The CDR3: CASRGQGSTEAFF. For the CDR3, the DNA is TGTGCCAGTAGAGGACAGGGAAGCACTGAAGCTTTCTTT. V and J are TRBV19 and TRBJ1-1, with 8 nucleotides matching TRBD1. V dropped 6 bases and J dropped 4; count of bases not matched to a gene: 4. Germline CDR1 reads LNHDA; CDR2 reads SQIVND (reference sequence). The CDR3 covers 13 residues.

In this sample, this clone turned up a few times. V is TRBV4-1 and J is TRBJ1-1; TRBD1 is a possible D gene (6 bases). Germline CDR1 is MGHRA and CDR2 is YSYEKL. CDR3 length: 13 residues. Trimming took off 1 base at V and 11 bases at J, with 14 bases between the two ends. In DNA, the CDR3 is TGCGCCAGCAGCCAAGTCTACAGGGATTCGGCTTTCTTT. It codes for CASSQVYRDSAFF.